The 14 T cell receptor beta chains given below trace back to one sample, sequenced in a study of vaccination effects on CD4 cells after COVID-19. No cognate antigen is known for these TCRs. TCRdb keeps only in-frame clones here, not all; method: immunoSEQ multiplex PCR. Altogether around 54,000 clones are present, around 80% being singletons, with the ten largest covering about 2.6%. Viral peptide pool expansion of antigen-specific CD4+ T cells preceded sequencing in the ViraFEST assay. Isolation of CD4+ T cells took place after about ten days of culture. The starting material was CD4+ T cells from PBMCs cultured with HCoV-229E spike peptides, obtained before COVID-19 vaccination. All receptors derive from a human donor who received a COVID-19 vaccine.

This clone appeared a few times. This chain joins TRBV5-4 and TRBJ2-7, with D tentatively TRBD1 (5 bases). V dropped 2 bases and J dropped 2 bases, with 14 bases sitting between them. CDR1 and CDR2 from the germline V gene are SGHNT and YYREEE (reference sequence). The CDR3 contains 15 residues. For the CDR3, the DNA is TGTGCCAGCAGCTTACGTCAGGGCCCAACCTACGAGCAGTACGTC. It is translated as CASSLRQGPTYEQYV.

This CDR3 is CASSPTGGSPLHF. CDR3 DNA sequence: TGCGCCAGCAGTCCGACAGGGGGTTCACCCCTCCACTTT. J is TRBJ1-6 and V is TRBV10-1, with 9 positions matching TRBD1. The CDR3 is 13 amino acids. V was clipped by 5 bases and J by 9 bases; unmatched bases: 2. Looked up from germline, CDR1 is WNHNN and CDR2 is SYGVQD (reference sequence).

The J gene is TRBJ2-1, the V gene TRBV30; tentatively, D is TRBD2 (5 bases). The CDR3 consists of 11 residues. Germline V gene sequence: CDR1 GTSNPN, CDR2 SVGIG (reference sequence). V lost 4 bases, J lost 10 bases, and 11 bases lay in between. The CDR3 region has the DNA TGTGCCTGGACGGGGTTCGGGGAGCAGTTCTTC. Translation: CAWTGFGEQFF.

This clone has only one observation. The chain employs TRBV24-1 and TRBJ2-4; no clear D gene. Germline V gives CDR1 KGHDR, CDR2 SFDVKD. The CDR3 has 16 residues. V lost 3 bases to trimming and J lost 2 bases, with 13 bases between them. The chain's CDR3 is CATSDSLFVPKNIQYF. The DNA of the CDR3 is TGTGCCACCAGTGATAGCCTTTTCGTCCCCAAAAACATTCAGTACTTC.

The chain carries TRBV24-1 and TRBJ1-3; TRBD1 might be the D (5 bases). With 6 bases removed from V and 4 bases from J, the gap between germline ends came to 15 bases. There are 15 residues in the CDR3. Looked up from germline, CDR1 is KGHDR and CDR2 is SFDVKD. CDR3 residues: CATSKGLGLGNTIYF. CDR3 nucleotides: TGTGCCACCAGTAAGGGGCTCGGACTCGGAAACACCATATATTTT.

V gene TRBV30 combines with J gene TRBJ2-1; D is uncertain. CDR1 GTSNPN and CDR2 SVGIG come from the germline V gene (reference sequence). CDR3 size: 16 residues. V was trimmed by 2 bases and J by 0 bases, leaving 14 bases between them. DNA of the CDR3: TGTGCCTGGAGTCCCCTGACTTCCAGCTCCTACAATGAGCAGTTCTTC. This encodes CAWSPLTSSSYNEQFF.

V usage is TRBV9 and J usage is TRBJ2-1; D unclear. Trimming removed 4 bases from V and 7 bases from J, with 15 bases in between. This CDR3 is 14 amino acids long. The germline V gene encodes CDR1 SGDLS and CDR2 YYNGEE. For the CDR3, the DNA is TGTGCCAGCAGCCGGGTCCGGACGACGAATGAGCAGTTCTTC. Translating gives CASSRVRTTNEQFF.

The chain joins TRBV6-6 to TRBJ1-4, with D possibly matching TRBD1 (6 bases). Germline V lookup: CDR1 MNHNY, CDR2 SVGAGI (reference sequence). Trimming left V 0 bases short and J 7 bases short, with 15 bases between. The length of the CDR3 is 16 residues. This chain's CDR3 is CASSYSSHTTGEKLFF. The CDR3 coding sequence is TGTGCCAGCAGTTACTCTTCCCATACGACAGGTGAAAAACTGTTTTTT.

The chain is built from TRBV11-2 and TRBJ2-6; the D gene is possibly TRBD1 (6 bases). The length of the CDR3 is 15 residues. With 5 bases removed from V and 0 bases from J, the gap between germline ends came to 8 bases. Germline V CDR1 and CDR2: SGHAT, FQNNGV. The DNA of the CDR3 is TGTGCCAGCAGCCCCAGGGGCTCTGGGGCCAACGTCCTGACTTTC. Translation gives CASSPRGSGANVLTF.

V usage is TRBV6-5 and J usage is TRBJ1-2; the match to TRBD1 covers 9 bases. In germline, CDR1 is MNHEY, CDR2 SVGAGI. V dropped 7 bases and J dropped 3; count of bases not matched to a gene: 9. The CDR3 is 15 residues long. The CDR3 here is CASIVTGGGYYGYTF. CDR3 DNA sequence: TGTGCCAGCATTGTTACAGGGGGCGGCTACTATGGCTACACCTTC.

The genes are TRBV24-1 and TRBJ2-3; 10 nucleotides agree with TRBD1. The length of the CDR3 is 16 residues. J gave up 5 bases and V 4 bases, and 8 bases lay outside the gene matches. Germline V gene sequence: CDR1 KGHDR, CDR2 SFDVKD. The CDR3 nucleotides are TGTGCCACCAGTGACCCTGGCGGGACAGGGGAAGATACGCAGTATTTT. Its protein is CATSDPGGTGEDTQYF.

V and J are TRBV6-5 and TRBJ2-7, with TRBD1 matching over 9 bases. The V gene end was trimmed by 5 bases and the J gene end by 5 bases; junction bases not matched to a gene: 10. The CDR3 has 15 amino acids. Germline V gene sequence: CDR1 MNHEY, CDR2 SVGAGI. The CDR3 region is CASSPGTGRDHEQYV. In DNA form, the CDR3 reads TGTGCCAGCAGTCCCGGGACAGGGAGGGACCACGAGCAGTACGTC.

Here the CDR3 DNA reads TGCGCCAGCAGCTTGGGTCCGGAAAACTATGGCTACACCTTC. Its protein is CASSLGPENYGYTF. This rearrangement joins TRBV5-1 to TRBJ1-2, with D uncertain. The germline V and J ends were trimmed by 0 bases and 2 bases, with 8 bases remaining between them. Germline V gene data show CDR1 as SGHRS and CDR2 as YFSETQ. The CDR3 covers 14 residues.

The chain joins TRBV24-1 to TRBJ2-5; possible D gene TRBD1, 6 bases. The CDR3 has 13 residues. Trimming removed 5 bases from V and 6 bases from J, with 12 bases in between. In germline, CDR1 is KGHDR, CDR2 SFDVKD. The CDR3 loop reads CATSGTGMQTQYF. DNA for the CDR3: TGTGCCACCAGTGGAACAGGGATGCAGACCCAGTACTTC.